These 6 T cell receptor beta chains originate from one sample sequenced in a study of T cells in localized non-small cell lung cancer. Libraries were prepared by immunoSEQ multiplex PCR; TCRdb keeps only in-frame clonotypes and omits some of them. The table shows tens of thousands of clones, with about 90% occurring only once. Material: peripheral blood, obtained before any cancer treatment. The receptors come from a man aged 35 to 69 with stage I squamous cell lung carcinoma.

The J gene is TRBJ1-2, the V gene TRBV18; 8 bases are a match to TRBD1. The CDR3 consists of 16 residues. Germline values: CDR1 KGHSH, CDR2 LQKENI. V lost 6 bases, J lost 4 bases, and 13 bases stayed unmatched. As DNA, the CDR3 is TGTGCCAGCTCCGAATTTGGACAGGGTCCAGGCTATGGCTACACCTTC. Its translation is CASSEFGQGPGYGYTF.

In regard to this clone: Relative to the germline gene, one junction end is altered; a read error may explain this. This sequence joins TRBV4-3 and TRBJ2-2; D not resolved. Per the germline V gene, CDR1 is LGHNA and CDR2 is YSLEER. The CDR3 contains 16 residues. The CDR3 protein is CASSQRHDWNPGELFF. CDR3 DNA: TGCGCCAGCAGCCAAAGACACGACTGGAACCCCGGGGAGCTGTTTTTT.

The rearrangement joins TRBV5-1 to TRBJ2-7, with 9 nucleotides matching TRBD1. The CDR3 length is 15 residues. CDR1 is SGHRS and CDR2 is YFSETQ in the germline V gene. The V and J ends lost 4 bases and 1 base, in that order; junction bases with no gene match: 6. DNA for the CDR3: TGCGCCAGCAGCGTAGGACAGGGGTTTTCCTACGAGCAGTACTTC. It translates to CASSVGQGFSYEQYF.

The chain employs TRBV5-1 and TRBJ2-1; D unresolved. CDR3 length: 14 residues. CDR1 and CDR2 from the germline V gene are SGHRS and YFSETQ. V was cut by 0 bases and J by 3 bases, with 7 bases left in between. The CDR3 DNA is TGCGCCAGCAGCTTGGACCCCTTCTACAATGAGCAGTTCTTC. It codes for CASSLDPFYNEQFF.

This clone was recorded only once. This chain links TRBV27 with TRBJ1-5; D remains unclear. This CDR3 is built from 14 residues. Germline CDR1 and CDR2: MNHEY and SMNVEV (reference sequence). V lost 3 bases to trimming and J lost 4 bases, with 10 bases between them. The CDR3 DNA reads TGTGCCAGCAGTTTGCGGATTTGGAATCAGCCCCAGCATTTT. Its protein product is CASSLRIWNQPQHF.

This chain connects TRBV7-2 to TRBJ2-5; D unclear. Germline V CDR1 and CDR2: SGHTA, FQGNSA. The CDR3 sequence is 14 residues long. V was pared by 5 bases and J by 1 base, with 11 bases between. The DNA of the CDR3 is TGTGCCAGCAGCCGAACAGCCATCCAAGAGACCCAGTACTTC. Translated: CASSRTAIQETQYF. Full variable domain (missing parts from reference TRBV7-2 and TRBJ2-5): GAGVSQSPSNKVTEKGKDVELRCDPISGHTALYWYRQSLGQGLEFLIYFQGNSAPDKSGLPSDRFSAERTGGSVSTLTIQRTQQEDSAVYLCASSRTAIQETQYFGPGTRLLVL.